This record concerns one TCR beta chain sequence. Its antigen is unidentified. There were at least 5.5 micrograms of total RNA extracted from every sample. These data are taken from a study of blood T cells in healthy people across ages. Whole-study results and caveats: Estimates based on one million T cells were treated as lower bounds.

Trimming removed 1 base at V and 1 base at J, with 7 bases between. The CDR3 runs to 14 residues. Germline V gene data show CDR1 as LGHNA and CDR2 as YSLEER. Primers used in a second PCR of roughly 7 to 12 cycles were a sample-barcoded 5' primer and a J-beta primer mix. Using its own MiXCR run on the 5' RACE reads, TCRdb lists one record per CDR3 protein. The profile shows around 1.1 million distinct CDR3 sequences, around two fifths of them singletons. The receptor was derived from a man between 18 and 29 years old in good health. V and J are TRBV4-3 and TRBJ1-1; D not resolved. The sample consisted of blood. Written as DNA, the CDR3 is TGCGCCAGCAGCCAAGTTTCGGAGAACACTGAAGCTTTCTTT. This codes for CASSQVSENTEAFF.